These T cell receptor beta chains were read from a single sample in a study of blood T cell repertoires in COVID-19. Only in-frame clones appear in the TCRdb table, and some are missing; sequencing was by immunoSEQ multiplex PCR. The profile shows 45,000 to 60,000 clones, about 72% of them singletons. The material sequenced was PBMCs or T cells enriched from blood (not recorded which). The source of these receptors is a woman aged 45-65 years with acute COVID-19. Both conserved end residues are part of each CDR3. Each record gives: V gene, clone size, CDR3 protein. The listing skips clone size in some rows; elsewhere it reads once, few, many or a size class.

V: TRBV6-2/TRBV6-3; size: .; CDR3: CASSYAVQGHSYEQYF
V: TRBV2; size: .; CDR3: CASSEALLTGGRSPLHF
V: TRBV6-4; size: .; CDR3: CASREGQGDQPQHF
V: TRBV7-9; size: once; CDR3: CASSSQGAPNEKLFF
V: TRBV5-1; size: once; CDR3: CASSLAGGSYEQYF
V: TRBV3-1/TRBV3-2; size: .; CDR3: CASSQDPGGSPLHF
V: TRBV2; size: .; CDR3: CASSRATSGETQYF
V: TRBV10-1; size: .; CDR3: CASSDRLAGTDTQYF
V: TRBV30; size: .; CDR3: CAWYRGINTDTQYF
V: TRBV7-9; size: .; CDR3: CASSSSNNQPQHF
V: TRBV6-5; size: .; CDR3: CASSYSFRELALHF
V: TRBV19; size: .; CDR3: CASSRGEGRAYNEQFF
V: TRBV4-1; size: few; CDR3: CASSQEGRTGVPYGYTF
V: TRBV2; size: .; CDR3: CASSEGLQNEKLFF
V: TRBV5-6; size: .; CDR3: CASSPRMGGKEEGYTF
V: TRBV30; size: .; CDR3: CAWASLGSSGNTIYF
V: TRBV6-5; size: .; CDR3: CASSYGWGQNSYEQYF
V: TRBV12-3/TRBV12-4; size: once; CDR3: CASSIRGQETQYF
V: TRBV7-8; size: .; CDR3: CASSLVTGGYTIYF
V: TRBV28; size: .; CDR3: CASTPPRGKQFF
V: TRBV20-1; size: .; CDR3: CSAAINEKLFF
V: TRBV6-5; size: .; CDR3: CASSLMRDTEAFF
V: TRBV27; size: .; CDR3: CASRTRDREYYGYTF
V: TRBV11-3; size: .; CDR3: CASSLSGSGELFF
V: TRBV30; size: .; CDR3: CAWSVQAGRDKYF
V: TRBV19; size: .; CDR3: CATVDSYGNQPQHF
V: TRBV29-1; size: .; CDR3: CSVEDPRARQELFSGNAFF
V: TRBV29-1; size: .; CDR3: CSVEKRTRDRSTDTQYF
V: TRBV15; size: .; CDR3: CATSPRHGGEPQHF
V: TRBV19; size: .; CDR3: CASSIEPDTIAKNIQYF
V: TRBV27; size: .; CDR3: CAIRAPGSHEQYF
V: TRBV7-9; size: few; CDR3: CASSLLTGAGEKLFF
V: TRBV10-1; size: .; CDR3: CASSEFRGTGELFF
V: TRBV5-1; size: .; CDR3: CASSWGQGGTSDNSPLHF
V: TRBV18; size: .; CDR3: CASSGGSTEAFF
V: TRBV30; size: .; CDR3: CACVPSDRNTEAFF
V: TRBV19; size: .; CDR3: CASSAWTESDTQYF
V: TRBV7-3; size: .; CDR3: CASSSRGEGDEQFF
V: TRBV20-1; size: few; CDR3: CRTTRSAEAFF
V: TRBV27; size: .; CDR3: CASSLRLAGGPSYNEQFF
V: TRBV18; size: .; CDR3: CASSPPGQGETQYF